This TCR beta chain was captured by sequencing in a study of beta chain features in type 1 diabetes. Study overall: Cell yields, age and gender were similar between patients and healthy donors.

This CDR3 contains 15 residues. The V end lost 0 bases, the J end lost 4 bases, and 12 bases lay between the germline ends. The germline V gene has CDR1 MNHEY and CDR2 SMNVEV (reference sequence). The authors took one heparinised blood draw, averaging roughly 100 mL, from each donor. Isolation of CD4+ naive, central memory, regulatory and stem cell-like memory cells was achieved by sorting via CD45RO/CCR7/CD25/CD127/CD95/CD27. Sequencing targeted expressed TCRB transcripts, as all isolated RNA had been reverse transcribed. Reads from naive, central memory and regulatory T cell samples averaged about 3.9 million. Only in-frame clones appear in the TCRdb table, and some are missing; sequencing was by immunoSEQ multiplex PCR. The sample includes 900,000 or so clones, roughly 17% of them seen just once.

The sequencing sample was made of naive CD4+ T cells from blood. The receptor comes from a woman between 18 and 29 years old in good health. The rearrangement links TRBV27 to TRBJ1-2, with a weak D call TRBD1 (5 bases). CDR3 loop: CASSLSRGAFYGYTF. The CDR3 bases are TGTGCCAGCAGTTTATCGAGAGGGGCCTTCTATGGCTACACCTTC.